A single sample is the source of the 15 T cell receptor beta chains below, sequenced in a study of T cells in Graves' hyperthyroidism and ophthalmopathy (dated by TCRdb to the late 2010s). Receptor libraries were prepared by multiplex PCR. The sequencing machine was an Illumina HiSeq 2000. The TCR beta CDR3 regions were amplified from RNA transcripts. The first round of RT-PCR for the TCR CDR3 was performed with the HTBI primer set and the Qiagen OneStep RT-PCR kit. TCRdb reanalyzed the raw reads on its own, using fastp at Q25 for trimming and MiXCR for clone calling, and kept in-frame beta chains. Rows matching on CDR3 protein sequence are summarized as one entry with the most common DNA and genes. The sample table lists about 520,000 distinct CDR3 sequences, roughly 25% of them with a count of one. The top ten hold about 11% of the sample. The source material was blood. These receptors came from a woman between 25 and 40 years old with Graves' ophthalmopathy.

This clonotype occurred a few times. The chain carries TRBV20-1 and TRBJ2-7; D perhaps matches TRBD2 (6 bases). CDR3 size: 14 residues. CDR1 and CDR2 (germline): DFQATT, SNEGSKA (reference sequence). V was pared by 6 bases and J by 3 bases, with 18 bases between. This chain's CDR3 is CSAGHRDWNYEQYF. The CDR3 region has the DNA TGCAGTGCCGGACACCGGGACTGGAACTACGAGCAGTACTTC.

This rearrangement joins TRBV12-3 or TRBV12-4 to TRBJ1-2; 9 positions agree with TRBD1. The CDR3 contains 15 residues. The J segment lost 4 bases and the V segment lost 6 bases, leaving 9 bases of the junction unmatched. The CDR3 nucleotides are TGTGCCAGCAGGGACACCGGGACAGGGTCCTATGGCTACACCTTC. Amino acid sequence: CASRDTGTGSYGYTF.

The table lists this clonotype with many counts. The genes are TRBV6-1 and TRBJ1-3; 8 bases match TRBD1. The ends lost 4 bases at V and 0 bases at J; junction bases unmatched: 2. Germline CDR1 MNHNS, CDR2 SASEGT. The CDR3 is made up of 15 amino acids. In DNA form, the CDR3 reads TGTGCCAGCAGTGCGGACAGGGACTCTGGAAACACCATATATTTT. This encodes CASSADRDSGNTIYF.

This clonotype was seen at least ten times. This sequence joins TRBV12-3 or TRBV12-4 and TRBJ1-5; D not resolved. CDR3 length: 16 residues. The V end was cut by 7 bases, the J end by 0 bases, with 16 bases between. The DNA of the CDR3 is TGTGCCAGCACTAGAAACCCGGGATATAGCAATCAGCCCCAGCATTTT. This encodes CASTRNPGYSNQPQHF.

This clonotype was recorded a few times. This rearrangement joins TRBV19 to TRBJ1-5, with a tentative D call TRBD1 (6 bases). The CDR3 is made up of 17 amino acids. The V gene's germline CDR1 is LNHDA and CDR2 SQIVND (reference sequence). V dropped 5 bases and J dropped 1 base, with 18 bases sitting between them. The chain's CDR3 is CASSSIGGGASNQPQHF. CDR3 bases: TGTGCCAGTAGTTCCATCGGTGGGGGCGCGAGCAATCAGCCCCAGCATTTT.

This clonotype was found a few times. This chain links TRBV6-1 with TRBJ2-5, with TRBD2 matching over 11 bases. Germline V lookup: CDR1 MNHNS, CDR2 SASEGT. V dropped 5 bases and J dropped 1; count of bases not matched to a gene: 6. This CDR3 contains 16 residues. In nucleotides, the CDR3 is TGTGCCAGCAGTCAACTAGCGGGGGTCCCCCAAGAGACCCAGTACTTC. The encoded protein is CASSQLAGVPQETQYF.

The table lists this clonotype with many counts. The rearrangement links TRBV5-1 to TRBJ1-2; tentative D call: TRBD1 (6 bases). The V end lost 1 base, the J end lost 6 bases, and 13 bases lay between the germline ends. Germline V lookup: CDR1 SGHRS, CDR2 YFSETQ. The CDR3 extends over 14 amino acids. CDR3 nucleotide sequence: TGCGCCAGCAGCTTGTTACCAGGGGTCCATGGCTACACCTTC. Protein: CASSLLPGVHGYTF.

This rearrangement joins TRBV6-2 or TRBV6-3 to TRBJ1-5; 8 nucleotides align to TRBD1. Germline-derived CDR1 and CDR2 are MNHEY and SVGEGT. The ends lost 5 bases at V and 0 bases at J; junction bases unmatched: 18. The CDR3 runs to 20 residues. The CDR3 nucleotides are TGTGCCAGCAGTAACCTTCCGGGACAGGCCTCACCCTATAGCAATCAGCCCCAGCATTTT. It translates to CASSNLPGQASPYSNQPQHF.

In its sample, this clonotype was seen many times. For the CDR3, the DNA is TGCAGTGCTCCTAGAGATATCGGGAACACTGAAGCTTTCTTT. Its protein is CSAPRDIGNTEAFF. The J gene is TRBJ1-1, the V gene TRBV20-1; D gene unclear. This CDR3 has 14 amino acids. Trimming took 5 bases from V and 1 from J, leaving 14 bases between them. Per germline, CDR1 DFQATT and CDR2 SNEGSKA (reference sequence).

The sample holds many counts of this clonotype. This rearrangement joins TRBV6-5 to TRBJ2-7; weak D call: TRBD1 (6 bases). CDR1 is MNHEY, CDR2 SVGAGI, per germline. V was shortened by 6 bases and J by 3 bases, with 18 bases between the two germline ends. This CDR3 contains 15 residues. The CDR3 coding sequence is TGTGCCAGCAGCTTACGACAGGTTTTTAACTACGAGCAGTACTTC. Its protein is CASSLRQVFNYEQYF.

In this sample, this clonotype turned up many times. The rearrangement links TRBV6-1 to TRBJ1-2, with 7 bases that match TRBD1. The trim removed 6 bases at V and 4 bases at J, leaving 14 bases unmatched. This CDR3 comprises 16 residues. Germline assignment: CDR1 MNHNS and CDR2 SASEGT. CDR3 amino acids: CASSNFLQGNFYGYTF. The CDR3 bases are TGTGCCAGCAGCAATTTCCTACAGGGGAATTTCTATGGCTACACCTTC.

This clonotype was seen ten or more times. The chain links TRBV11-2 to TRBJ2-7; 10 bases are a match to TRBD2. The CDR3 is made up of 15 amino acids. The J segment lost 3 bases and the V segment lost 0 bases, leaving 2 bases of the junction unmatched. Germline V gives CDR1 SGHAT, CDR2 FQNNGV. The CDR3 nucleotides are TGTGCCAGCAGCTTAGAGCCTAGCGGGGGCTACGAGCAGTACTTC. Its protein product is CASSLEPSGGYEQYF.

The chain recombines TRBV20-1 with TRBJ2-5, with TRBD2 matching 11 bases. Per the germline V gene, CDR1 is DFQATT and CDR2 is SNEGSKA (reference sequence). The junction had 10 bases not matched to a gene; V was cut back by 0 bases and J by 1 base. The CDR3 is 18 amino acids. The CDR3, as DNA: TGCAGTGCTAGAGATTCATGGGCTAGCGGGAGGACCCAAGAGACCCAGTACTTC. Its protein product is CSARDSWASGRTQETQYF.

This clonotype appeared many times. The chain recombines TRBV7-3 with TRBJ2-7; D is possibly TRBD1 or TRBD2 (5 bases each). V lost 5 bases, J lost 5 bases, and 19 bases lay in between. There are 15 residues in the CDR3. Per germline, CDR1 SGHTA and CDR2 FQGTGA. The CDR3 DNA is TGTGCCAGCAGCGAGATACCGGGACCCCCCAACGAGCAGTACTTC. This translates into CASSEIPGPPNEQYF.

This clonotype was observed a few times. The V call is TRBV6-5, the J call TRBJ1-1; unclear D gene. Germline-derived CDR1 and CDR2 are MNHEY and SVGAGI. The CDR3 has 17 residues. V was trimmed by 0 bases and J by 0 bases, leaving 14 bases between them. The CDR3 DNA reads TGTGCCAGCAGTTACTCGAGATGGGTGACCTTGAACACTGAAGCTTTCTTT. This codes for CASSYSRWVTLNTEAFF.